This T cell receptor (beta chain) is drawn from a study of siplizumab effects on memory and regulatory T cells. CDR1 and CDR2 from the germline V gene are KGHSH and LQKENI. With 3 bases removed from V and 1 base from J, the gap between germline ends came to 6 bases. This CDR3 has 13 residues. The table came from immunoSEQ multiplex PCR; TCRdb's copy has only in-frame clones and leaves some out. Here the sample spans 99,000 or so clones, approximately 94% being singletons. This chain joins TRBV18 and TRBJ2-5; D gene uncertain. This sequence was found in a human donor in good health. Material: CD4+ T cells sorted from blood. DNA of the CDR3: TGTGCCAGCTCACCCCAGATCCAAGAGACCCAGTACTTC. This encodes CASSPQIQETQYF.